Shown below are 18 T cell receptor beta chains from a single sample sequenced in a study of T cells expressing NK-cell markers (dated by TCRdb to about 2020). Libraries were built with 5' RACE. TCRdb records Illumina HiSeq 2000 as the sequencer. TCRdb reanalyzed the reads, keeping one entry per CDR3 protein sequence and omitting DNA. The table for this sample shows under 600,000 distinct CDR3 sequences. The top ten clones comprise roughly 1.4% of the sample. Sequenced material: blood T cells: a sorted CD56 or NKG2C T cell subset, CD4+ or CD8+ T cells, or bulk PBMC T cells (not recorded which). These receptors were taken from a woman between 50 and 59 years old in good health. Donor details come from another sample of the same person, matched by shared clones.

J is TRBJ2-1 and V is TRBV6-1; TCRdb indicates TRBD2, and absent DNA this call remains unverified. The V gene's germline CDR1 is MNHNS and CDR2 SASEGT. The CDR3 is 17 residues long. The CDR3 spells CASSEAVGTPLYNEQFF.

The chain is built from TRBV5-1 and TRBJ2-7; TCRdb calls TRBD1, which cannot be checked without DNA. Germline V lookup: CDR1 SGHRS, CDR2 YFSETQ. The CDR3 is 15 amino acids. The CDR3: CASSWEQGHYREQYF.

This rearrangement joins TRBV6-6 to TRBJ1-1. Germline values: CDR1 MNHNY, CDR2 SVGAGI (reference sequence). The CDR3 totals 14 residues. The CDR3 is CASSLEGVGAEAFF.

This chain joins TRBV5-1 and TRBJ2-2; TCRdb designates TRBD2, a call that cannot be tested without DNA. The CDR3 loop spans 15 amino acids. Germline CDR1 SGHRS, CDR2 YFSETQ. The CDR3 sequence is CASSISGPNTGELFF.

The chain uses TRBV10-2 and TRBJ2-1; TCRdb proposes TRBD1, but this gene call is untestable without DNA. The CDR3 totals 14 residues. CDR1 and CDR2 (germline): WSHSY, SAAADI. Here the CDR3 reads CASSRDGGMNEQFF.

The rearrangement links TRBV14 to TRBJ2-7; TCRdb picks TRBD2, but there is no DNA to check that call. Germline V gives CDR1 SGHDN, CDR2 FVKESK. The CDR3 contains 15 residues. CDR3 sequence reads: CASSPGLAVQHEQYF.

The chain recombines TRBV5-1 with TRBJ2-1; with no DNA, the TCRdb D assignment of TRBD2 cannot be verified. The CDR3 consists of 16 residues. In germline, CDR1 is SGHRS, CDR2 YFSETQ. Here the CDR3 reads CASSQLAGRASNEQFF.

J is TRBJ1-1 and V is TRBV6-5; with no DNA, the TCRdb D assignment of TRBD1 cannot be verified. The CDR3 is made up of 14 amino acids. Germline V gives CDR1 MNHEY, CDR2 SVGAGI. The CDR3: CASRAPWTPGVAFF.

This chain joins TRBV9 and TRBJ1-3; TCRdb names TRBD1, which stays unverified in the absence of DNA. Per the germline V gene, CDR1 is SGDLS and CDR2 is YYNGEE. This CDR3 contains 18 residues. The CDR3 sequence: CASSVEGRGSISGNTIYF.

The chain employs TRBV7-9 and TRBJ1-1. The CDR3 covers 14 residues. CDR1 SEHNR and CDR2 FQNEAQ come from the germline V gene (reference sequence). The CDR3 protein is CASSPTLADTEAFF.

The chain joins TRBV5-1 to TRBJ2-2; TCRdb lists TRBD1, though no DNA is available to test this call. Germline loops: CDR1 SGHRS, CDR2 YFSETQ. The CDR3 sequence is 14 residues long. The CDR3 is CASSPGQNTGELFF.

The chain uses TRBV6-5 and TRBJ2-7; with no DNA, the TCRdb D assignment of TRBD2 cannot be verified. This CDR3 is 12 amino acids long. The V gene's germline CDR1 is MNHEY and CDR2 SVGAGI. CDR3 protein: CASRHSDYEQYF.

V gene TRBV24-1 combines with J gene TRBJ1-5; TCRdb calls TRBD1, which cannot be checked without DNA. Looked up from germline, CDR1 is KGHDR and CDR2 is SFDVKD. The CDR3 loop spans 12 amino acids. The CDR3 here is CHNQGGNQPQHF.

The V call is TRBV29-1, the J call TRBJ1-4; as DNA is missing, the TRBD1 call by TCRdb cannot be tested. The germline V gene has CDR1 SQVTM and CDR2 ANQGSEA. This CDR3 has 13 residues. CDR3 residues: CSVAGGSGEKLFF.

This chain connects TRBV20-1 to TRBJ2-2; TCRdb picks TRBD1, but there is no DNA to check that call. Germline V gene data show CDR1 as DFQATT and CDR2 as SNEGSKA (reference sequence). The CDR3 totals 13 residues. The CDR3: CSAGQGAAGELFF.

The chain carries TRBV11-2 and TRBJ1-2. Germline V CDR1 and CDR2: SGHAT, FQNNGV. The CDR3 runs 14 residues. CDR3 loop: CASRRLAGNYGYTF.

The rearrangement uses TRBV24-1 and TRBJ2-5. This CDR3 has 11 amino acids. Per the germline V gene, CDR1 is KGHDR and CDR2 is SFDVKD. CDR3 residues: CATSDPMTQYF.

The V call is TRBV20-1, the J call TRBJ2-5; TCRdb returns TRBD2, unconfirmable since there is no DNA. CDR1 DFQATT and CDR2 SNEGSKA come from the germline V gene (reference sequence). The CDR3 extends over 13 amino acids. The CDR3 sequence: CSALSGTQETQYF.